Following are 5 T cell receptor beta chains from one sample sequenced in a study of CD8+CD57+ T cells in acquired aplastic anemia. For sequencing, patients were chosen who had shown expansion of CD8+CD57+ cells by flow cytometry. Profiling of TCR beta VDJ combinations and CDR3 sequences used genomic DNA as template. Using its own MiXCR run on the reads, TCRdb lists one record per CDR3 protein. The top ten hold roughly 29% of the sample, which has 95,000 to 150,000 distinct CDR3 sequences, roughly 55% seen once. Sequenced sample: sorted CD4+, CD8+, or CD8+CD57+ T cells (not recorded which) from PBMCs. These receptors originate from a human donor with aplastic anemia.

This clonotype was observed many times. The gene calls are TRBV19 and TRBJ1-1; TRBD1 matches 7 bases. The V and J ends lost 5 bases and 0 bases, in that order; junction bases with no gene match: 12. Germline V gene data show CDR1 as LNHDA and CDR2 as SQIVND (reference sequence). This CDR3 has 17 amino acids. Written as DNA, the CDR3 is TGTGCCAGTAGTGTTCTACCGGGACAGAGGATGAACACTGAAGCTTTCTTT. Protein: CASSVLPGQRMNTEAFF. Combining the CDR3 with reference TRBV19 and TRBJ1-1 gives the whole variable domain DGGITQSPKYLFRKEGQNVTLSCEQNLNHDAMYWYRQDPGQGLRLIYYSQIVNDFQKGDIAEGYSVSREKKESFPLTVTSAQKNPTAFYLCASSVLPGQRMNTEAFFGQGTRLTVV.

The CDR3 loop reads CASTLSGGTEAFF. CDR3 nucleotide sequence: TGTGCCAGCACCCTGTCGGGAGGGACTGAAGCTTTCTTT. This chain connects TRBV7-2 to TRBJ1-1, with D hard to call. Per the germline V gene, CDR1 is SGHTA and CDR2 is FQGNSA. V was shortened by 7 bases and J by 5 bases, with 14 bases between the two germline ends. This CDR3 contains 13 residues.

The rearrangement joins TRBV15 to TRBJ1-1; TRBD1 matches at 10 bases. V shed 8 bases and J 2 bases; nucleotides not matched to a gene: 14. The V gene's germline CDR1 is LNHNV and CDR2 YYDKDF (reference sequence). The CDR3 extends over 17 amino acids. For the CDR3, the DNA is TGTGCCACCGGATCCACGCGGACAGGGGGGGGAAACACTGAAGCTTTCTTT. Translated, it gives CATGSTRTGGGNTEAFF.

This clonotype was counted only a few times. This chain joins TRBV7-8 and TRBJ1-2; D call uncertain. V lost 1 base to trimming and J lost 1 base, with 7 bases between them. Germline CDR1 reads SGHVS; CDR2 reads FQNEAQ. CDR3 length equals 14 residues. The CDR3 region is CASSLVGVNYGYTF. The CDR3 region has the DNA TGTGCCAGCAGCTTAGTCGGCGTTAACTATGGCTACACCTTC. Using reference TRBV7-8 and TRBJ1-2 for the parts outside the CDR3, the full variable domain is GAGVSQSPRYKVAKRGQDVALRCDPISGHVSLFWYQQALGQGPEFLTYFQNEAQLDKSGLPSDRFFAERPEGSVSTLKIQRTQQEDSAVYLCASSLVGVNYGYTFGSGTRLTVV.

Many counts were recorded for this clonotype. V is TRBV20-1 and J is TRBJ2-7; unclear D gene. Trimming took off 3 bases at V and 0 bases at J, with 12 bases between the two ends. Looked up from germline, CDR1 is DFQATT and CDR2 is SNEGSKA (reference sequence). This CDR3 has 14 residues. The CDR3 sequence: CSARPAISSYEQYF. The CDR3 nucleotides read TGCAGTGCTAGGCCAGCGATTAGCTCCTACGAGCAGTACTTC.